Below, 19 T cell receptor beta chains from the same sample are listed, as sequenced in a study of blood T cell repertoires in COVID-19. Sequenced by immunoSEQ multiplex PCR; TCRdb stores in-frame clones only, minus some. Among 50,000 to 60,000 clones listed, 81% were seen once. The sample comprised peripheral blood. The origin of the receptors is an elderly woman with COVID-19, enrolled during active disease.

The V gene is TRBV7-9, the J gene TRBJ1-5; D remains unclear. The CDR3 runs to 12 residues. V was pared by 1 base and J by 4 bases, with 2 bases between. Germline-derived CDR1 and CDR2 are SEHNR and FQNEAQ (reference sequence). The CDR3 bases are TGTGCCAGCAGCTTAGTAAATCAGCCCCAGCATTTT. Translation gives CASSLVNQPQHF.

The chain employs TRBV14 and TRBJ2-6, with D tentatively TRBD1 (6 bases). The V end lost 3 bases, the J end lost 0 bases, and 6 bases lay between the germline ends. The CDR3 runs 15 residues. Germline assignment: CDR1 SGHDN and CDR2 FVKESK. The CDR3 DNA is TGTGCCAGCAGCCAGGACAGCTCTGGGGCCAACGTCCTGACTTTC. Encoded protein: CASSQDSSGANVLTF.

The V and J genes are TRBV5-1 and TRBJ2-3; 8 nucleotides match TRBD2. The CDR3 extends over 15 amino acids. The V segment lost 2 bases and the J segment 6 bases; nucleotides outside the gene matches: 8. CDR1 SGHRS and CDR2 YFSETQ come from the germline V gene. CDR3 amino acids: CASSLSGTRGDTQYF. DNA of the CDR3: TGCGCCAGCAGCTTATCCGGGACTAGGGGGGATACGCAGTATTTT.

This chain uses TRBV5-8 with TRBJ1-6, with unresolved D. Germline lookup yields CDR1 SGHTS and CDR2 YDEGEE. This CDR3 contains 13 residues. V lost 4 bases and J lost 3, with 5 bases in between. The CDR3 coding sequence is TGTGCCAGCAGCGAGATCTATAATTCACCCCTCCACTTT. Protein sequence: CASSEIYNSPLHF.

The J gene is TRBJ2-7, the V gene TRBV15; TRBD2 agrees at 10 bases. The V gene end was trimmed by 0 bases and the J gene end by 7 bases; junction bases not matched to a gene: 15. Germline CDR1 and CDR2: LNHNV and YYDKDF (reference sequence). CDR3 size: 18 residues. The CDR3 is CATSRDLASGSSLGEQYF. Here the CDR3 DNA reads TGTGCCACCAGCAGAGATTTGGCTAGCGGGAGTTCTTTGGGTGAGCAGTACTTC.

This clone came up a few times. This sequence joins TRBV4-1 and TRBJ1-4, with TRBD1 matching over 9 bases. This CDR3 comprises 15 residues. Germline trimming cut 2 bases from V and 5 bases from J; bases unmatched to any gene: 3. Germline V CDR1 and CDR2: MGHRA, YSYEKL. For the CDR3, the DNA is TGCGCCAGCAGCCAACCCGGGACAGGGAATGAAAAACTGTTTTTT. It specifies CASSQPGTGNEKLFF.

The chain employs TRBV10-2 and TRBJ1-2; D gene ambiguous. V lost 0 bases to trimming and J lost 4 bases, with 6 bases between them. Germline lookup yields CDR1 WSHSY and CDR2 SAAADI. CDR3 length: 13 amino acids. The CDR3 loop reads CASSESTSYGYTF. The CDR3 DNA reads as TGCGCCAGCAGTGAGTCTACGAGCTATGGCTACACCTTC.

The J gene is TRBJ2-7, the V gene TRBV4-2; 8 bases map to TRBD1. CDR3 size: 16 residues. V gave up 1 base and J gave up 2 bases; unmatched junction bases: 7. In germline, CDR1 is LGHNA, CDR2 YNFKEQ. Written as DNA, the CDR3 is TGTGCCAGCAGCCAAGCAGGGACAGGTACCACCTACGAGCAGTACTTC. This gives the protein CASSQAGTGTTYEQYF.

DNA for the CDR3: TGTGCCAGCAGCGTCCTAGGTGGTCAAGAGACCCAGTACTTC. Protein product: CASSVLGGQETQYF. This rearrangement joins TRBV9 to TRBJ2-5; the D is unclear. Trimming took off 2 bases at V and 2 bases at J, with 10 bases between the two ends. This CDR3 spans 14 amino acids. The germline CDR1 and CDR2 sequences are SGDLS and YYNGEE. Combining the CDR3 with reference TRBV9 and TRBJ2-5 gives the whole variable domain DSGVTQTPKHLITATGQRVTLRCSPRSGDLSVYWYQQSLDQGLQFLIQYYNGEERAKGNILERFSAQQFPDLHSELNLSSLELGDSALYFCASSVLGGQETQYFGPGTRLLVL.

CDR3 in DNA: TGTGCCAGCAGCTCCCCCCGCAGGGTGCGTTCTGGAAACACCATATATTTT. Residues: CASSSPRRVRSGNTIYF. The genes are TRBV7-2 and TRBJ1-3; maybe TRBD1 (5 bases). The CDR3 sequence is 17 residues long. Trimming removed 4 bases at V and 1 base at J, with 17 bases between. The germline V gene encodes CDR1 SGHTA and CDR2 FQGNSA.

The chain recombines TRBV30 with TRBJ2-2, with D possibly TRBD2 on 6 matching bases. This CDR3 region has 13 residues. V was cut by 5 bases and J by 3 bases, with 10 bases left in between. Germline V gene data show CDR1 as GTSNPN and CDR2 as SVGIG (reference sequence). CDR3 residues: CAWGRGYTGELFF. In nucleotides, the CDR3 is TGTGCCTGGGGGCGGGGATACACCGGGGAGCTGTTTTTT.

The CDR3: CASSVGHNNSPLHF. In nucleotides, the CDR3 is TGTGCCAGCAGCGTAGGACATAATAATTCACCCCTCCACTTT. The chain carries TRBV9 and TRBJ1-6; unclear D gene. The V and J ends lost 0 bases and 5 bases respectively, with 6 bases between them. The CDR3 contains 14 residues. Germline V gene data show CDR1 as SGDLS and CDR2 as YYNGEE.

This chain connects TRBV18 to TRBJ2-3; D unresolved. Trimming stripped 1 base from V and 5 bases from J, with 7 bases between. Germline loops: CDR1 KGHSH, CDR2 LQKENI. This CDR3 spans 13 amino acids. The CDR3 region has the DNA TGTGCCAGCTCACCACGCGCCGTAGATACGCAGTATTTT. It specifies CASSPRAVDTQYF. The entire variable domain, with the rest obtained from reference TRBV18 and TRBJ2-3, is as follows: NAGVMQNPRHLVRRRGQEARLRCSPMKGHSHVYWYRQLPEEGLKFMVYLQKENIIDESGMPKERFSAEFPKEGPSILRIQQVVRGDSAAYFCASSPRAVDTQYFGPGTRLTVL.

This rearrangement joins TRBV7-3 to TRBJ2-5; D possibly corresponds to TRBD2 (6 bases). The CDR3 is 15 amino acids. Between the trimmed V and J ends, which lost 5 bases and 5 bases, there was a span of 18 bases. Per germline, CDR1 SGHTA and CDR2 FQGTGA. CDR3 sequence (DNA): TGTGCCAGCAGCCGGGACTCAACTTTTGGGGAGACCCAGTACTTC. It translates to CASSRDSTFGETQYF.

The rearrangement uses TRBV5-4 and TRBJ2-1; 10 nucleotides line up with TRBD2. The CDR3 spans 15 residues. The germline V gene has CDR1 SGHNT and CDR2 YYREEE (reference sequence). The V and J ends lost 1 base and 9 bases, in that order; junction bases with no gene match: 7. CDR3 DNA sequence: TGTGCCAGCAGCTTGAGGAGCGGGGGGGATGGTGAGCAGTTCTTC. Translation: CASSLRSGGDGEQFF.

This chain joins TRBV27 and TRBJ2-7; TRBD1 agrees at 9 bases. The V segment lost 5 bases and the J segment 5 bases; nucleotides outside the gene matches: 4. The CDR3 has 13 residues. In germline, CDR1 is MNHEY, CDR2 SMNVEV (reference sequence). CDR3 nucleotides: TGTGCCAGCAGTCCCACAGGGGGCCACGAGCAGTACTTC. It yields the protein CASSPTGGHEQYF.

V gene TRBV5-1 combines with J gene TRBJ2-5; the D is unclear. Germline CDR1 reads SGHRS; CDR2 reads YFSETQ. V lost 4 bases and J 5 bases, leaving 12 bases between the germline ends. The CDR3 runs 13 residues. CDR3 sequence (DNA): TGCGCCAGCAGCCCTACCCCCAGGGAGACCCAGTACTTC. Its translation is CASSPTPRETQYF.

This chain connects TRBV14 to TRBJ2-1; TRBD1 agrees at 8 bases. The ends lost 2 bases at V and 2 bases at J; junction bases unmatched: 5. From germline, CDR1 is SGHDN and CDR2 FVKESK. The CDR3 has 16 amino acids. DNA of the CDR3: TGTGCCAGCAGCCAACGACAGGGGTTCACCTACAATGAGCAGTTCTTC. Translated: CASSQRQGFTYNEQFF.

This chain joins TRBV7-8 and TRBJ2-3; 7 bases line up with TRBD2. This CDR3 contains 17 residues. The trim removed 1 base at V and 0 bases at J, leaving 7 bases unmatched. Germline-derived CDR1 and CDR2 are SGHVS and FQNEAQ. The CDR3 region has the DNA TGTGCCAGCAGCTTAGGGCTAACTAGCGACAGCACAGATACGCAGTATTTT. As protein: CASSLGLTSDSTDTQYF.